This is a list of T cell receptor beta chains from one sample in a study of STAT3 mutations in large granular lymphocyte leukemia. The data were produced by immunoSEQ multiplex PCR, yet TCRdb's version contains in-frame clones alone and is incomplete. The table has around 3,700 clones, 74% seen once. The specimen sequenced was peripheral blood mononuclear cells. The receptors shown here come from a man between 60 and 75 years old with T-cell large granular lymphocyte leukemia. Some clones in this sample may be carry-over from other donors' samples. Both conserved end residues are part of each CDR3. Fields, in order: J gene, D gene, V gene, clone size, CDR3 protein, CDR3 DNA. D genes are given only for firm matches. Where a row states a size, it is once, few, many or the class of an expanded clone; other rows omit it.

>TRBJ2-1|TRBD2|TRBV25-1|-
CASSESGLARNEQFF
TGTGCCAGCAGTGAGTCCGGACTAGCGCGGAATGAGCAGTTCTTC
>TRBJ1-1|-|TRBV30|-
CAWSGITEAFF
TGTGCCTGGAGTGGTATAACTGAAGCTTTCTTT
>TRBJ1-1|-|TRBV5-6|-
CASSFSPKGWGTEAFF
TGTGCCAGCAGCTTCTCTCCTAAAGGGTGGGGGACTGAAGCTTTCTTT
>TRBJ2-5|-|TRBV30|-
CACPGLEKETQYF
TGTGCCTGTCCGGGACTTGAAAAAGAGACCCAGTACTTC
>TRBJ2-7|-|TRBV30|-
CAWSVNIFFPYNVKEQYF
TGTGCCTGGAGTGTAAACATTTTTTTTCCCTATAACGTGAAGGAGCAGTACTTC
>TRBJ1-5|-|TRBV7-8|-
CASSRGGEQPQHF
TGTGCCAGCAGCCGCGGGGGCGAACAGCCCCAGCATTTT
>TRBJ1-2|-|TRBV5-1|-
CASSLNDRPHGYTF
TGCGCCAGCAGCTTAAACGACAGACCTCATGGCTACACCTTC
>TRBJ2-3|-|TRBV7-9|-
CASSLGHGWRDQKADTQYF
TGTGCCAGCAGCTTAGGACATGGATGGCGGGACCAGAAGGCAGATACGCAGTATTTT
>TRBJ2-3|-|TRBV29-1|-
CSVDQGSTDTQYF
TGCAGCGTTGATCAGGGTTCCACAGATACGCAGTATTTT
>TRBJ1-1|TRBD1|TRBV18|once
CASSNSGGAGTEAFF
TGTGCCAGCTCAAATTCAGGGGGCGCGGGGACTGAAGCTTTCTTT
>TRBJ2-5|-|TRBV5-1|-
CASSYAGTNQETQYF
TGCGCCAGCAGCTATGCGGGAACCAATCAAGAGACCCAGTACTTC
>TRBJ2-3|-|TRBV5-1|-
CASSSRAAASTDTQYF
TGCGCCAGCAGCTCCAGAGCAGCGGCTAGCACAGATACGCAGTATTTT
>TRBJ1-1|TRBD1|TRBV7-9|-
CASSFGQGTDTEAFF
TGTGCCAGCAGCTTTGGACAGGGGACCGACACTGAAGCTTTCTTT
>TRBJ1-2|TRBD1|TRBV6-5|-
CASSYGTGQVDGYTF
TGTGCCAGCAGTTACGGGACGGGACAGGTAGATGGCTACACCTTC
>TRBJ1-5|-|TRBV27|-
CASSPWAAGQPQHF
TGTGCCAGCAGTCCATGGGCAGCCGGTCAGCCCCAGCATTTT
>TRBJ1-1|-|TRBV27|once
CASSFQQGGNTEAFF
TGTGCCAGCAGTTTCCAACAGGGCGGGAACACTGAAGCTTTCTTT
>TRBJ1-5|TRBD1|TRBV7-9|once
CASSATGDQPQHF
TGTGCCAGCAGCGCGACAGGGGATCAGCCCCAGCATTTT
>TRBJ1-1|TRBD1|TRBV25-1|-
CASNGSPGQPSTEAFF
TGTGCCAGCAATGGGAGTCCGGGACAGCCCTCCACTGAAGCTTTCTTT
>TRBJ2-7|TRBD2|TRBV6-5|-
CASSSPSGRGYEQYF
TGTGCCAGCAGCAGCCCTAGCGGGAGGGGTTACGAGCAGTACTTC
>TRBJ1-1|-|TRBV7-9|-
CASFPQGGTEAFF
TGTGCCAGCTTCCCTCAGGGAGGAACTGAAGCTTTCTTT
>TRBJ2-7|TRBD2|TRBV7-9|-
CASSDPGAGVFYEQYF
TGTGCCAGCAGCGACCCCGGGGCGGGAGTATTTTACGAGCAGTACTTC
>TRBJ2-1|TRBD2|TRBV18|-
CASSGTSGSLTFYNEQFF
TGTGCCAGCTCCGGGACTAGCGGGAGTCTTACTTTCTACAATGAGCAGTTCTTC
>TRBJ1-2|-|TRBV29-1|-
CSVDWGRGYGYTF
TGCAGCGTTGATTGGGGGCGCGGGTATGGCTACACCTTC
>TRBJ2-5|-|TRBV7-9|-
CASSIDTEQETQYF
TGTGCCAGCAGCATAGATACAGAGCAAGAGACCCAGTACTTC
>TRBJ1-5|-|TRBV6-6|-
CASRGYSNQPQHF
TGTGCCAGCCGGGGTTATAGCAATCAGCCCCAGCATTTT
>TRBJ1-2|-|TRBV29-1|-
CSVDTAATDFNYGYTF
TGCAGCGTTGATACCGCAGCCACCGACTTTAACTATGGCTACACCTTC
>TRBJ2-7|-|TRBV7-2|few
CASSFGQGWDEQYF
TGTGCCAGCAGCTTCGGGCAGGGGTGGGACGAGCAGTACTTC
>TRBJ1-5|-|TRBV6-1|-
CASSYDPNQPQHF
TGTGCCAGCAGCTACGACCCGAATCAGCCCCAGCATTTT
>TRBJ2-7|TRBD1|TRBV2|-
CASSRRDRDLTYEQYF
TGTGCCAGCAGCCGTAGGGACAGGGATCTAACCTACGAGCAGTACTTC
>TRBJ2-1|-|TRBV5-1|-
CASSTRLHLVNEQFF
TGCGCCAGCAGCACCAGGCTTCATCTGGTCAATGAGCAGTTCTTC
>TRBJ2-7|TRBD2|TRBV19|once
CASSIGFGGTSSYEQYF
TGTGCCAGTAGTATAGGATTCGGCGGGACTAGCTCCTACGAGCAGTACTTC
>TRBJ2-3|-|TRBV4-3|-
CASSQDLATLVADTQYF
TGCGCCAGCAGCCAAGATTTGGCCACGTTGGTAGCAGATACGCAGTATTTT
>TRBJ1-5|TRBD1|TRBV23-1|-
CASSQSPGQGGEQPQHF
TGCGCCAGCAGTCAATCCCCGGGACAGGGAGGAGAGCAGCCCCAGCATTTT
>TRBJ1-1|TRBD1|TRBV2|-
CASSRDRDTEAFF
TGTGCCAGCAGCCGGGACAGGGACACTGAAGCTTTCTTT